The entry below gives a single T cell receptor beta chain sequence along with its context. Its specific antigen is unknown. No base quality information exists; no much larger clone differs at one position. This sample is drawn from a study of regulatory T cells in long-lasting Graves disease (dated by TCRdb to the early 2020s). Concerning the study at large: In the newly diagnosed Graves' disease group, patients had been taking antithyroid drugs for less than 3 months. Patients with persistent Graves' disease were compared with patients with newly diagnosed Graves' disease using TCR sequencing and RNA sequencing of peripheral blood. The study was conducted in China and was registered as a clinical trial. TCR sequencing covered roughly 13 persistent and some 20 newly diagnosed Graves' disease patients, some 35 samples in total. General findings and caveats noted by the study authors: Persistent disease showed preferential use of TRBV28, TRBJ1-2 and TRBJ2-5, whereas newly diagnosed disease favored TRBV20-1 and TRBJ2-1. Because the primary lesion, thyroid tissue, could not be accessed, the study looked at peripheral blood alone. Lower TCR Shannon entropy and fewer highly expanded clones were observed in persistent Graves' disease patients than in newly diagnosed patients, which suggested clonal expansion. Only the TCR beta chain was sequenced and analyzed. Persistent patients shared more public clonotypes among themselves (more than 2,500) than newly diagnosed patients did (over 950). The authors noted that the small sample size was a limitation that may lower accuracy.

Cut back by 4 bases and 2 bases, the V and J ends lie 6 bases apart. Measured from the cysteine to the phenylalanine, the CDR3 is 13 residues long. CDR3 DNA only is kept here, 39 bases in frame from base 1. CDR1 and CDR2 are drawn from the germline V gene (reference sequence): LGHDT, YNNKEL. The label giving this sample's time point can be read as: newly diagnosed GD, antithyroid drugs for less than 3 months. For both TCR sequencing and RNA sequencing, RNA was extracted from PBMCs in TRIzol. Graves' disease was diagnosed according to American Thyroid Association guidelines. The patients came from an endocrinology department in Xi'an, China. From each patient, around 8.3 milliliters of peripheral blood was collected into an EDTA anticoagulant tube. Ficoll Paque Plus density gradient separation was used to isolate PBMCs, and no further T cell sorting was done. An Agilent 2100 Bioanalyzer and agarose gel were used to assess RNA quality, and a NanoDrop 2000 was used to measure RNA concentration.

Library preparation was by multiplex PCR. Sequenced using an Illumina HiSeq 4000. To build TCR beta libraries, CDR3 regions were amplified by Arm-PCR using iRepertoire HTBI primers. Before sequencing, the PCR products went through gel purification. The paper's processing steps were these. Gene usage analysis of CDR3 amino acid clonotypes relied on the 60 or so TRBV and 15 or so TRBJ segments identified across samples. COPE and FqMerger were used to merge the filtered high-quality paired reads into contigs. BLAST was used to align contigs to IMGT TRBV, TRBD and TRBJ reference genes, with CDR3 defined following IMGT. Clonotypes above 0.1% frequency were classified as highly expanded clones. Shannon entropy was used to measure repertoire diversity, and the Gini coefficient was used to measure V-J evenness. A clonotype found in more than one individual was treated as public. TCRdb trimmed public reads at Q25 via fastp, called clones via MiXCR and kept in-frame beta chains. Each CDR3 protein appears once, grouped with its most common genes and DNA. What appears here as the V and J calls and clone size reflects TCRdb's work, not the paper's. The sample contains fewer than 350,000 distinct CDR3 sequences, 18% of them found a single time. The ten largest clones add up to around 37% of the sample.

This sequence originates from a female donor with Graves disease. This sample comprised peripheral blood mononuclear cells (PBMCs), obtained at new diagnosis, from a patient treated with antithyroid drugs. This chain is built from TRBV3-1 and TRBJ1-3; the D gene is perhaps TRBD1, from 6 matching bases. The CDR3 has the sequence CASSRTAGNTIYF. The nucleotide sequence reads TGTGCCAGCAGCCGGACAGCTGGAAACACCATATATTTT.